This record concerns one T cell receptor beta chain sequence. Antigen specificity is unknown. This record belongs to a study of response to subunit inactivated influenza vaccine. Overall study results and limits: The authors proposed limited new T cell recruitment per seasonal influenza vaccination.

Each CDR3 protein gets one entry after TCRdb re-called the RT-PCR reads with MiXCR. Altogether about 650,000 distinct CDR3 sequences are present, roughly 15% being singletons, with the ten largest covering 7.6%. Per germline, CDR1 SGHDT and CDR2 YYEEEE. The CDR3 extends over 13 amino acids. Trimming left V 5 bases short and J 9 bases short, with 15 bases between. The sequence derives from a man aged 45-65 years who received an inactivated influenza vaccine. The sequenced sample was PBMCs from blood, obtained 14 days before vaccination. The chain employs TRBV5-6 and TRBJ2-1, with D tentatively TRBD1 (5 bases). Here the CDR3 DNA reads TGTGCCAGCAGATATTTTGACAGCTCTGAGCAGTTCTTC. Its protein product is CASRYFDSSEQFF.